This note documents a single TCR beta chain sequence. The sample originates from a study of human T cells and chemical hapten exposure. Overall study: Variability of per-sample TCR yields stemmed mainly from small differences in pooled library volume.

TCRdb redid the calling of the RACE reads with MiXCR, one entry per CDR3 protein. Of about 190,000 distinct CDR3 sequences listed, about 25% are singletons. Time point: patch test 3, about 24 weeks after DPC sensitization. Described treatment: therapeutic diphenylcyclopropenone sensitization with weekly scalp DPC. The donor pool consisted of alopecia patients aged 18 to 70 years, considered suitable for DPC. V lost 6 bases to trimming and J lost 8 bases; unmatched junction nucleotides: 8. The CDR3 has 13 residues. The germline V gene has CDR1 SQVTM and CDR2 ANQGSEA. The chain combines TRBV29-1 with TRBJ2-1; TRBD2 matches at 9 bases. This sequence was found in a woman in her 40s with alopecia areata. Some clones in this sample may be carry-over from other donors' samples. The sequenced sample was whole blood, obtained in connection with sensitization to the hapten diphenylcyclopropenone (DPC). CDR3 sequence: CSVDGTSRDEQFF. In DNA, the CDR3 is TGCAGCGTGGACGGGACTAGCCGCGATGAGCAGTTCTTC.